The rows below give T cell receptor beta chains drawn from one sample of a study of read filtering for tumor transcriptome and immune sequencing. TCRdb independently ran MiXCR on the reads; one entry per CDR3 protein. Of about 57,000 distinct CDR3 sequences in the sample, approximately 22% are singletons; the top ten hold 17%. Source material: a population of CD138-negative cells sorted from bone marrow. These TCRs come from a donor aged 40 or older with multiple myeloma. CDR3s include the opening cysteine and the closing phenylalanine or tryptophan. The D gene is left open where the match is weak. The size field is filled for only some rows; it gives once, few, many or a size class.

d_call	v_call	j_call	clone_size	cdr3_aa	cdr3_nt
NA	TRBV29-1	TRBJ2-1	many	CSVVGVALGNEQFF	TGCAGCGTTGTGGGGGTAGCCCTGGGCAATGAGCAGTTCTTC
NA	TRBV25-1	TRBJ2-7	many	CASSPPRFSFSYEQYF	TGTGCCAGCAGCCCCCCGAGATTTAGTTTCTCCTACGAGCAGTACTTC
TRBD2	TRBV7-8	TRBJ2-5	many	CASSLRLAEETQYF	TGTGCCAGCAGCCTCCGACTAGCGGAAGAGACCCAGTACTTC
NA	TRBV20-1	TRBJ2-7	many	CSARPLERLVAEQYF	TGCAGTGCTAGACCTTTGGAGAGACTAGTGGCCGAGCAGTACTTC
NA	TRBV9	TRBJ1-5	NA	CASSIGDDNQPQHF	TGTGCCAGCAGCATAGGGGACGACAATCAGCCCCAGCATTTT
NA	TRBV20-1	TRBJ1-2	few	CSASPSEGHGYTF	TGCAGTGCTAGTCCAAGTGAAGGGCATGGCTACACCTTC
TRBD2	TRBV7-2	TRBJ2-7	many	CASSLDGGGDYEQYF	TGTGCCAGCAGCCTAGATGGCGGGGGGGACTACGAGCAGTACTTC
TRBD1	TRBV20-1	TRBJ1-1	many	CSASRQGAAEAFF	TGCAGTGCTTCAAGACAGGGGGCCGCTGAAGCTTTCTTT
NA	TRBV19	TRBJ1-2	many	CASSSRVLNYGYTF	TGTGCCAGTAGTTCCCGGGTCCTCAACTATGGCTACACCTTC
NA	TRBV5-1	TRBJ2-7	many	CASSPDNARGEQYF	TGCGCCAGCAGCCCGGACAATGCGAGGGGCGAGCAGTACTTC
TRBD2	TRBV12-3/TRBV12-4	TRBJ2-2	NA	CASSFLAGGFTGELFF	TGTGCCAGCAGTTTCTTAGCGGGGGGGTTCACCGGGGAGCTGTTTTTT
TRBD1	TRBV28	TRBJ2-3	NA	CASSRGQVTDTQYF	TGTGCCAGCAGCCGGGGACAGGTCACAGATACGCAGTATTTT
TRBD2	TRBV3-1	TRBJ2-3	NA	CASSQDLEGRAGVADTQYF	TGTGCCAGCAGCCAAGATTTGGAAGGACGAGCGGGAGTAGCAGATACGCAGTATTTT
NA	TRBV4-1	TRBJ2-3	few	CASSQDRGAGVPDTQYF	TGCGCCAGCAGCCAAGATCGGGGGGCGGGGGTGCCAGATACGCAGTATTTT
NA	TRBV5-1	TRBJ2-3	many	CASSLEPDTQYF	TGCGCCAGCAGCCTGGAACCGGATACGCAGTATTTT
NA	TRBV29-1	TRBJ1-1	NA	CSVEPGRANTEAFF	TGCAGCGTGGAACCGGGACGGGCGAACACTGAAGCTTTCTTT
NA	TRBV19	TRBJ2-3	NA	CASRLGTDTQYF	TGTGCCAGTAGGTTGGGCACAGATACGCAGTATTTT
NA	TRBV20-1	TRBJ2-1	many	CSASTMDNEQFF	TGCAGTGCTTCAACTATGGACAATGAGCAGTTCTTC
NA	TRBV4-2	TRBJ1-2	few	CASSQDPTAISYGYTF	TGTGCCAGCAGCCAAGATCCAACTGCCATTAGCTATGGCTACACCTTC
NA	TRBV7-9	TRBJ1-1	NA	CASSPGWRNTEAFF	TGTGCCAGCAGCCCCGGGTGGAGGAACACTGAAGCTTTCTTT
NA	TRBV27	TRBJ1-5	NA	CASSRESGSNQPQHF	TGTGCCAGCAGTCGAGAATCAGGGAGCAATCAGCCCCAGCATTTT
TRBD1	TRBV7-6	TRBJ1-5	many	CASSSGTGSNQPQHF	TGTGCCAGCAGCTCCGGGACAGGGAGCAATCAGCCCCAGCATTTT
NA	TRBV20-1	TRBJ2-2	few	CSALPGGPHTGELFF	TGCAGTGCTTTACCCGGGGGACCACACACCGGGGAGCTGTTTTTT
TRBD1	TRBV24-1	TRBJ1-2	many	CATSETGTDYGYTF	TGTGCCACCAGTGAGACCGGGACAGACTATGGCTACACCTTC
NA	TRBV20-1	TRBJ2-1	NA	CSARPGTEGTQFF	TGCAGTGCTAGACCCGGGACCGAGGGGACCCAGTTCTTC
NA	TRBV19	TRBJ1-5	NA	CASSIVGQTSNQPQHF	TGTGCCAGTAGTATAGTTGGACAGACGAGCAATCAGCCCCAGCATTTT
NA	TRBV3-1	TRBJ2-4	many	CASSPTRAKNIQYF	TGTGCCAGCAGCCCTACAAGAGCCAAAAACATTCAGTACTTC
NA	TRBV4-1	TRBJ1-4	many	CASSLDRGGSPGNEKLFF	TGCGCCAGCAGCCTTGATCGTGGGGGATCACCGGGTAATGAAAAACTGTTTTTT
NA	TRBV7-3	TRBJ2-5	few	CASSPEGVVETQYF	TGTGCCAGCAGCCCCGAAGGTGTAGTAGAGACCCAGTACTTC
TRBD1	TRBV7-2	TRBJ1-2	many	CASSGGTGSNYGYTF	TGTGCCAGCAGCGGGGGGACAGGGAGTAACTATGGCTACACCTTC
NA	TRBV5-1	TRBJ2-3	many	CASSTRRDTQYF	TGCGCCAGCAGCACCAGGCGGGATACGCAGTATTTT
NA	TRBV6-5	TRBJ2-5	many	CASSYSGQETQYF	TGTGCCAGCAGTTACTCGGGGCAAGAGACCCAGTACTTC
NA	TRBV11-2	TRBJ2-3	NA	CASSPSVGTDTQYF	TGTGCCAGCAGCCCCTCGGTGGGCACAGATACGCAGTATTTT
TRBD1	TRBV29-1	TRBJ2-1	many	CSVAGQGGEQFF	TGCAGCGTTGCTGGACAGGGCGGCGAGCAGTTCTTC
NA	TRBV20-1	TRBJ2-1	many	CSASRPTIKQNNEQFF	TGCAGTGCTAGTCGACCTACCATCAAACAAAACAATGAGCAGTTCTTC
TRBD1	TRBV3-1	TRBJ1-1	NA	CASSLEQGATEAFF	TGTGCCAGCAGCCTGGAACAGGGGGCGACTGAAGCTTTCTTT
NA	TRBV20-1	TRBJ1-6	many	CSAREIGARDSPLHF	TGCAGTGCTAGAGAGATTGGGGCGAGGGATTCACCCCTCCACTTT
TRBD1	TRBV4-1	TRBJ2-5	NA	CASGHSGTGAQETQYF	TGCGCCAGCGGCCACTCCGGGACAGGAGCACAAGAGACCCAGTACTTC
NA	TRBV2	TRBJ1-3	many	CASRDSVNGNTIYF	TGTGCCAGCAGGGACAGTGTTAATGGAAACACCATATATTTT
TRBD1	TRBV24-1	TRBJ2-3	many	CATTSTGGTDTQYF	TGTGCCACCACTTCGACAGGGGGCACAGATACGCAGTATTTT